This entry features one T cell receptor (beta chain) sequence. TCRdb fed the 5' RACE reads into MiXCR, producing one record per CDR3 protein. The sample carries about 340,000 distinct CDR3 sequences, roughly an eighth recorded once. The sample belongs to a study of T cells after yellow fever vaccination. The CDR3 sequence is 17 residues long. Trimming cost V 0 bases and J 7 bases, with 21 bases left between them. This specimen was CD4+ T cells sorted from PBMCs, taken 15 days after the yellow fever booster vaccination. The chain joins TRBV12-3 or TRBV12-4 to TRBJ2-5, with D maybe TRBD2 (7 bases). The clonotype originates from a man younger than 35 who received the YFV17D yellow fever vaccine. The CDR3 DNA sequence: TGTGCCAGCAGTTTAGCGCTGGCGGGGGCCAAGCCGGGGACCCAGTACTTC. It translates to CASSLALAGAKPGTQYF.